The clone carrying this T cell receptor (beta chain) was found once. Germline-derived CDR1 and CDR2 are SGHTA and FQGTGA. Losses at the gene ends were 2 bases for V and 5 bases for J; bases not matched to a gene: 3. The CDR3 runs to 14 residues. This sample was included in a study of PD-1 blockade in classical Hodgkin lymphoma. Measured with immunoSEQ multiplex PCR; TCRdb has only the in-frame clones, and not every one. The sample gives 25,000 to 30,000 clones, roughly 80% of which show up once; more than 2% is in the top ten. Every patient relapsed after autologous stem cell transplantation, and brentuximab vedotin exposure varied. Starting with thawed PBMCs, CD4+ T cells were purified by magnetic negative selection.

This sequence was found in a human donor with classical Hodgkin lymphoma. The rearrangement links TRBV7-3 to TRBJ2-1; 7 bases are a match to TRBD1. The sample was CD4+ T cells from blood, taken at baseline. Written as DNA, the CDR3 is TGTGCCAGCAGCTTAGGGACAGTCAACAATGAGCAGTTCTTC. Protein product: CASSLGTVNNEQFF.